Listed here are 14 T cell receptor beta chains from one sample, sequenced in a study of blood T cell repertoires in COVID-19 (TCRdb year 2020). Libraries were built with the immunoSEQ multiplex PCR assay. In its TCRdb copy, this immuneACCESS table keeps in-frame sequences only and misses some clones. Where compared with another copy, unresolved V genes explain less than half of these, and the others have no known cause. For this sample the table gives over 150,000 clones, of which around nine tenths were detected only once. In total, the top ten clones hold 0.55% to 0.6% of the sample. The sequencing sample was made of peripheral blood. These receptors originate from a man in his 60s with COVID-19, enrolled during active disease.

The rearrangement links TRBV11-3 to TRBJ2-6; TRBD2 might be the D (6 bases). The germline gives CDR1 SGHNT, CDR2 YENEEA. V was clipped by 5 bases and J by 4 bases, with 9 bases between them. The length of the CDR3 is 14 residues. The CDR3: CASSPGRGANVLTF. CDR3 nucleotides: TGTGCCAGCAGCCCTGGGAGGGGGGCCAACGTCCTGACTTTC. Supplemented by reference TRBV11-3 and TRBJ2-6, the full variable domain reads EAGVVQSPRYKIIEKKQPVAFWCNPISGHNTLYWYLQNLGQGPELLIRYENEEAVDDSQLPKDRFSAERLKGVDSTLKIQPAELGDSAVYLCASSPGRGANVLTFGAGSRLTVL.

The CDR3 nucleotides are TGTGCCAGCAGCCCCAGACAGGGGGCTTCGTACAATGAGCAGTTCTTC. Residues: CASSPRQGASYNEQFF. The chain combines TRBV3-1 (or the pseudogene TRBV3-2) with TRBJ2-1; TRBD1 matches 10 bases. Germline CDR1 is LGHDT and CDR2 is YNNKEL (reference sequence). CDR3 size: 16 residues. The V and J ends lost 4 bases and 4 bases, in that order; junction bases with no gene match: 7.

The rearrangement links TRBV6-2 or TRBV6-3 to TRBJ1-6; a possible D gene is TRBD1 (6 bases). This CDR3 comprises 18 residues. Germline assignment: CDR1 MNHEY and CDR2 SVGEGT. The germline V and J ends were trimmed by 6 bases and 7 bases, with 25 bases remaining between them. The CDR3 reads CASSLEIGGRKLNSPLHF. In DNA form, the CDR3 reads TGTGCCAGCAGCTTAGAGATAGGGGGACGGAAGTTGAATTCACCCCTCCACTTT.

The rearrangement joins TRBV24-1 to TRBJ2-3, with 11 bases aligning to TRBD2. Trimming cost V 1 base and J 3 bases; bases outside gene matches: 2. Germline V lookup: CDR1 KGHDR, CDR2 SFDVKD. This CDR3 is 16 amino acids long. The CDR3 coding sequence is TGTGCCACCAGTGATTTTCCTAGCGGGAGGACAGATACGCAGTATTTT. The encoded protein is CATSDFPSGRTDTQYF.

The chain uses TRBV2 and TRBJ2-1; 8 nucleotides line up with TRBD1. The CDR3 has 14 residues. Trimming cost V 9 bases and J 5 bases; bases outside gene matches: 9. CDR1 is SNHLY, CDR2 FYNNEI, per germline. CDR3 in DNA: TGTGCCAGTGGCCGGACAGGGTACGACAATGAGCAGTTCTTC. This sequence encodes CASGRTGYDNEQFF.

The V and J genes are TRBV6-6 and TRBJ2-1; the D is unclear. From germline, CDR1 is MNHNY and CDR2 SVGAGI (reference sequence). V shed 2 bases and J shed 8 bases, with 4 bases lying between them. CDR3 length: 11 amino acids. For the CDR3, the DNA is TGTGCCAGCAGTTACGGAGATGAGCAGTTCTTC. Protein sequence: CASSYGDEQFF.

This chain uses TRBV11-3 with TRBJ1-6; TRBD1 matches 9 bases. In germline, CDR1 is SGHNT, CDR2 YENEEA. The CDR3 length is 13 residues. J lost 7 bases, V lost 8 bases, and 3 bases had no gene match. Written as DNA, the CDR3 is TGTGCCAGCGGAGGACAGGGGAATTCACCCCTCCACTTT. Translating gives CASGGQGNSPLHF.

The rearrangement joins TRBV11-2 to TRBJ2-7; possible D gene TRBD2, 6 bases. V lost 5 bases and J lost 7, with 24 bases in between. CDR3 size: 16 residues. Looked up from germline, CDR1 is SGHAT and CDR2 is FQNNGV. In DNA, the CDR3 is TGTGCCAGCAGCCCCTCCCCTAGCGCTTCCTGGGGAGAGCAGTACTTC. Encoded protein: CASSPSPSASWGEQYF. The complete variable domain, with remaining parts taken from reference TRBV11-2 and TRBJ2-7, reads EAGVAQSPRYKIIEKRQSVAFWCNPISGHATLYWYQQILGQGPKLLIQFQNNGVVDDSQLPKDRFSAERLKGVDSTLKIQPAKLEDSAVYLCASSPSPSASWGEQYFGPGTRLTVT.

J is TRBJ1-2 and V is TRBV13, with D unresolved. The CDR3 covers 12 residues. V lost 1 base and J 9 bases, leaving 9 bases between the germline ends. Germline CDR1 PRHDT, CDR2 FYEKMQ (reference sequence). The CDR3 is CASSLAGLSYTF. CDR3 DNA: TGTGCCAGCAGCTTAGCCGGTCTCAGCTACACCTTC.

The chain couples TRBV27 to TRBJ1-4, with 7 bases matching TRBD1. The trim removed 6 bases at V and 2 bases at J, leaving 3 bases unmatched. The CDR3 is made up of 14 amino acids. The germline CDR1 and CDR2 sequences are MNHEY and SMNVEV (reference sequence). CDR3 nucleotides: TGTGCCAGCAGGCCGACAGGGACTAATGAAAAACTGTTTTTT. This gives the protein CASRPTGTNEKLFF.

This chain joins TRBV6-1 and TRBJ2-3, with D perhaps TRBD1 (5 bases). Germline V gene lookup returns CDR1 MNHNS and CDR2 SASEGT. The CDR3 has 13 amino acids. V lost 2 bases, J lost 5 bases, and 8 bases lay in between. CDR3 sequence reads: CASSESREDTQYF. CDR3 nucleotide sequence: TGTGCCAGCAGTGAAAGCAGGGAAGATACGCAGTATTTT.

The genes are TRBV7-9 and TRBJ1-2; D gene uncertain. The CDR3 spans 15 residues. Trimming took 1 base from V and 0 from J, leaving 9 bases between them. Looked up from germline, CDR1 is SEHNR and CDR2 is FQNEAQ (reference sequence). The CDR3 DNA sequence: TGTGCCAGCAGCTTAGTCGGGAAGACTAACTATGGCTACACCTTC. As protein: CASSLVGKTNYGYTF.

This clone was recorded only once. The chain uses TRBV13 and TRBJ1-6; TRBD1 might be the D (6 bases). The CDR3 has 14 amino acids. From germline, CDR1 is PRHDT and CDR2 FYEKMQ (reference sequence). V was pared by 5 bases and J by 10 bases, with 15 bases between. The CDR3 loop is CASSLFRGGSPLHF. The CDR3, as DNA: TGTGCCAGCAGCCTTTTTAGGGGGGGATCACCCCTCCACTTT.

The rearrangement joins TRBV27 to TRBJ2-2, with a weak D call TRBD1 (5 bases). The CDR3 totals 13 residues. V dropped 5 bases and J dropped 1 base, with 5 bases sitting between them. CDR1 and CDR2 (germline): MNHEY, SMNVEV (reference sequence). CDR3 residues: CASSTGNTGELFF. In DNA form, the CDR3 reads TGTGCCAGCAGTACAGGGAACACCGGGGAGCTGTTTTTT.